Below, 27 T cell receptor beta chains from the same sample are listed, as sequenced in a study of T cells in localized non-small cell lung cancer. Assay used: immunoSEQ multiplex PCR; TCRdb lists only in-frame clones, some missing. The sample shows fewer than 50,000 clones, around 83% of them seen only once. Source: PBMCs, taken before any cancer treatment. All receptors come from a man aged 40 to 70 with stage II lung adenocarcinoma.

This chain uses TRBV7-8 with TRBJ2-4; TRBD1 aligns across 7 bases. CDR1 is SGHVS, CDR2 FQNEAQ, per germline. The CDR3 length is 20 residues. V lost 5 bases, J lost 0 bases, and 19 bases stayed unmatched. The CDR3 loop is CASSPRPAIGQDLAKNIQYF. CDR3 DNA: TGTGCCAGCAGCCCTCGCCCGGCGATAGGACAGGACCTAGCCAAAAACATTCAGTACTTC.

The V and J genes are TRBV27 and TRBJ1-5, with 8 bases lining up with TRBD1. This CDR3 contains 16 residues. The V and J ends lost 5 bases and 2 bases, in that order; junction bases with no gene match: 8. Germline V lookup: CDR1 MNHEY, CDR2 SMNVEV (reference sequence). DNA for the CDR3: TGTGCCAGCAGTCAACGAGGGACAGGTGGCAATCAGCCCCAGCATTTT. Residues: CASSQRGTGGNQPQHF.

The chain couples TRBV5-1 to TRBJ1-4; TRBD1 matches at 9 bases. The CDR3 is 14 amino acids. The junction had 4 bases not matched to a gene; V was cut back by 4 bases and J by 6 bases. Germline CDR1 SGHRS, CDR2 YFSETQ. The CDR3 bases are TGCGCCAGCAGCCGGACAGGGGCGGATGAAAAACTGTTTTTT. Its protein product is CASSRTGADEKLFF.

This rearrangement joins TRBV2 to TRBJ2-3; 9 positions match TRBD2. J lost 0 bases, V lost 7 bases, and 8 bases had no gene match. The CDR3 is made up of 16 amino acids. In germline, CDR1 is SNHLY, CDR2 FYNNEI. DNA of the CDR3: TGTGCCAGCAAGAGCGGGGGGCCCACTAGCACAGATACGCAGTATTTT. Translated: CASKSGGPTSTDTQYF.

This CDR3 is CARPVKREGDTGELFF. CDR3 nucleotides: TGCGCCCGCCCCGTGAAGCGGGAGGGGGACACCGGGGAGCTGTTTTTT. The chain employs TRBV10-1 and TRBJ2-2; 10 bases line up with TRBD2. Per the germline V gene, CDR1 is WNHNN and CDR2 is SYGVQD (reference sequence). The CDR3 sequence is 16 residues long. Unmatched junction bases numbered 12, after V lost 11 bases and J lost 3 bases.

The CDR3 region has the DNA TGTGCCAGCAGCTTTCGGACTAGTAGCTACGAGCAGTACTTC. It encodes CASSFRTSSYEQYF. The chain has TRBV7-2 and TRBJ2-7, with 7 bases that match TRBD2. This CDR3 contains 14 residues. Trimming took 3 bases from V and 3 from J; bases not matched to a gene: 5. Germline CDR1 SGHTA, CDR2 FQGNSA.

The V call is TRBV7-9, the J call TRBJ2-5; TRBD2 matches at 8 bases. Germline lookup yields CDR1 SEHNR and CDR2 FQNEAQ (reference sequence). Germline trimming cut 3 bases from V and 3 bases from J; bases unmatched to any gene: 6. This CDR3 region has 15 residues. CDR3 in amino acids: CASSFSGGGKETQYF. The DNA for the CDR3 is TGTGCCAGCAGCTTTTCCGGGGGGGGGAAAGAGACCCAGTACTTC.

This clone occurred once. This chain connects TRBV12-5 to TRBJ1-4, with a possible D match to TRBD1 (5 bases). V dropped 7 bases and J dropped 7 bases, with 22 bases sitting between them. The CDR3 length is 16 residues. Germline CDR1 LGHNT, CDR2 FRNRAP. The CDR3 here is CASAPPGAPGTEKLFF. As DNA, the CDR3 is TGTGCTAGTGCCCCCCCCGGGGCCCCAGGAACTGAAAAACTGTTTTTT.

The rearrangement links TRBV18 to TRBJ1-4, with unresolved D. From germline, CDR1 is KGHSH and CDR2 LQKENI. The CDR3 is made up of 13 amino acids. V was trimmed by 1 base and J by 7 bases, leaving 7 bases between them. For the CDR3, the DNA is TGTGCCAGCTCACCACAGCGGAGTGAAAAACTGTTTTTT. It yields the protein CASSPQRSEKLFF.

This clone was recorded only once. This chain connects TRBV28 to TRBJ2-5, with D hard to call. The CDR3 covers 12 residues. Trimming shortened V by 8 bases and J by 5 bases, and 12 bases separated the two germline ends. Germline assignment: CDR1 MDHEN and CDR2 SYDVKM. The CDR3 nucleotides read TGTGCCAGCCGTGAGAGTGAGGAGACCCAGTACTTC. Its protein product is CASRESEETQYF.

This chain connects TRBV10-2 to TRBJ1-2; 8 bases are shared with TRBD1. Germline V gene lookup returns CDR1 WSHSY and CDR2 SAAADI. J was trimmed by 4 bases and V by 3 bases; bases with no gene match: 4. The CDR3 consists of 14 residues. CDR3 in amino acids: CASSDPDRGYGYTF. The DNA of the CDR3 is TGCGCCAGCAGTGATCCTGACAGGGGCTATGGCTACACCTTC.

This chain links TRBV7-2 with TRBJ2-3; 11 bases are a match to TRBD2. Per the germline V gene, CDR1 is SGHTA and CDR2 is FQGNSA. The CDR3 contains 16 residues. Germline trimming cut 1 base from V and 1 base from J; bases unmatched to any gene: 1. The chain's CDR3 is CASSLGLAGRTDTQYF. In DNA, the CDR3 is TGTGCCAGCAGCTTAGGACTAGCGGGACGCACAGATACGCAGTATTTT.

The chain recombines TRBV14 with TRBJ2-1, with D tentatively TRBD1 or TRBD2 (5 bases each). Germline values: CDR1 SGHDN, CDR2 FVKESK. The CDR3 spans 14 residues. Trimming took off 3 bases at V and 5 bases at J, with 11 bases between the two ends. CDR3 DNA sequence: TGTGCCAGCAGCCAGGGGACCTGGGACAATGAGCAGTTCTTC. This translates into CASSQGTWDNEQFF.

The chain joins TRBV9 to TRBJ2-5; 8 bases match TRBD1. Germline CDR1 SGDLS, CDR2 YYNGEE. The V gene end was trimmed by 4 bases and the J gene end by 1 base; junction bases not matched to a gene: 3. This CDR3 is 14 amino acids long. CDR3 residues: CASSLGQGQETQYF. The DNA for the CDR3 is TGTGCCAGCAGCTTAGGACAGGGCCAAGAGACCCAGTACTTC.

This chain joins TRBV29-1 and TRBJ2-3; TRBD2 aligns across 7 bases. CDR3 length: 14 residues. Germline V lookup: CDR1 SQVTM, CDR2 ANQGSEA. Trimming took 5 bases from V and 4 from J; bases not matched to a gene: 9. The CDR3 sequence is CSVSLAGVPDTQYF. CDR3 sequence (DNA): TGCAGCGTTAGCCTGGCGGGAGTCCCAGATACGCAGTATTTT.

This clone was counted only a few times. The chain couples TRBV7-9 to TRBJ2-7, with TRBD2 identical over 10 bases. With 4 bases clipped from V and 7 bases from J, the junction kept 13 bases outside the gene matches. Germline loops: CDR1 SEHNR, CDR2 FQNEAQ (reference sequence). This CDR3 spans 16 amino acids. The CDR3 loop is CASSSPTSGNHQEQYF. DNA of the CDR3: TGTGCCAGCAGCTCCCCCACTAGCGGGAACCACCAAGAGCAGTACTTC.

V usage is TRBV18 and J usage is TRBJ1-1; D is possibly TRBD1 (5 bases). CDR3 length: 13 residues. CDR1 and CDR2 from the germline V gene are KGHSH and LQKENI. The V end lost 5 bases, the J end lost 1 base, and 8 bases lay between the germline ends. Here the CDR3 DNA reads TGTGCCAGCTCAGATACAGGGAACACTGAAGCTTTCTTT. Translated, it gives CASSDTGNTEAFF. The full variable domain, with the rest looked up from reference TRBV18 and TRBJ1-1, is NAGVMQNPRHLVRRRGQEARLRCSPMKGHSHVYWYRQLPEEGLKFMVYLQKENIIDESGMPKERFSAEFPKEGPSILRIQQVVRGDSAAYFCASSDTGNTEAFFGQGTRLTVV.

The chain employs TRBV18 and TRBJ2-1; 12 bases agree with TRBD2. V lost 0 bases, J lost 9 bases, and 6 bases stayed unmatched. This CDR3 comprises 16 residues. Per the germline V gene, CDR1 is KGHSH and CDR2 is LQKENI. CDR3 residues: CASSPPVLAGGGEQFF. As DNA, the CDR3 is TGTGCCAGCTCACCACCCGTCCTAGCGGGAGGGGGTGAGCAGTTCTTC.

The chain combines TRBV15 with TRBJ2-1; TRBD2 aligns across 13 bases. J was trimmed by 15 bases and V by 2 bases; bases with no gene match: 13. This CDR3 is 16 amino acids long. Germline CDR1 is LNHNV and CDR2 is YYDKDF (reference sequence). In DNA form, the CDR3 reads TGTGCCACCAGCAGATCCGGGACTAGCGGGAAAATACGATGGTTCTTC. It translates to CATSRSGTSGKIRWFF.

The chain recombines TRBV25-1 with TRBJ1-3, with a weak D call TRBD1 (6 bases). The ends were cut back, 3 bases at V and 0 bases at J, with 15 bases in the middle. The germline V gene has CDR1 MGHDK and CDR2 SYGVNS. This CDR3 spans 17 amino acids. The CDR3 region has the DNA TGTGCCAGCAGTGACCCACAGGGACCCCGCTCTGGAAACACCATATATTTT. Protein: CASSDPQGPRSGNTIYF. The complete variable domain, with remaining parts taken from reference TRBV25-1 and TRBJ1-3, reads EADIYQTPRYLVIGTGKKITLECSQTMGHDKMYWYQQDPGMELHLIHYSYGVNSTEKGDLSSESTVSRIRTEHFPLTLESARPSHTSQYLCASSDPQGPRSGNTIYFGEGSWLTVV.

This rearrangement joins TRBV7-9 to TRBJ2-5; 9 bases fit TRBD1. The DNA end is more similar to TRBJ2-7, so the J call may be wrong. Germline lookup yields CDR1 SEHNR and CDR2 FQNEAQ (reference sequence). The CDR3 sequence is 14 residues long. CDR3 bases: TGTGCCAGCAGCCCAGGGACAGGGTTCCACGAGCAGTACTTC. It yields the protein CASSPGTGFHEQYF.

The V gene is TRBV19, the J gene TRBJ2-1; 9 positions agree with TRBD1. CDR1 LNHDA and CDR2 SQIVND come from the germline V gene (reference sequence). V dropped 3 bases and J dropped 6; count of bases not matched to a gene: 15. The CDR3 sequence is 18 residues long. The CDR3 DNA reads TGTGCCAGTAGTATCGACAGGGGGTCCCATATATATACCAATGAGCAGTTCTTC. It specifies CASSIDRGSHIYTNEQFF. Variable domain in full (rest from reference TRBV19 and TRBJ2-1): DGGITQSPKYLFRKEGQNVTLSCEQNLNHDAMYWYRQDPGQGLRLIYYSQIVNDFQKGDIAEGYSVSREKKESFPLTVTSAQKNPTAFYLCASSIDRGSHIYTNEQFFGPGTRLTVL.

V is TRBV9 and J is TRBJ1-4; TRBD1 might be the D (6 bases). V lost 3 bases to trimming and J lost 8 bases, with 20 bases between them. The CDR3 is made up of 16 amino acids. Germline loops: CDR1 SGDLS, CDR2 YYNGEE. CDR3 sequence reads: CASSALTGLPGEKLFF. The CDR3, as DNA: TGTGCCAGCAGCGCCCTGACAGGCCTCCCTGGGGAAAAACTGTTTTTT.

The V call is TRBV19, the J call TRBJ2-7; TRBD1 is a possible D gene (6 bases). Germline lookup yields CDR1 LNHDA and CDR2 SQIVND (reference sequence). This CDR3 has 14 residues. V shed 8 bases and J shed 6 bases, with 20 bases lying between them. As DNA, the CDR3 is TGTGCCAGTGGGAGCCGGGACACGGTCGTCGAGCAGTACTTC. Its translation is CASGSRDTVVEQYF.

The chain couples TRBV18 to TRBJ1-3; D call uncertain. There are 15 residues in the CDR3. In germline, CDR1 is KGHSH, CDR2 LQKENI. V was cut by 6 bases and J by 0 bases, with 12 bases left in between. CDR3 region: CASSRVGNSGNTIYF. The CDR3 DNA sequence: TGTGCCAGCTCCCGCGTTGGGAACTCTGGAAACACCATATATTTT.

Relative to its sample, this clone is medium-sized. The chain recombines TRBV14 with TRBJ2-2, with 7 bases aligning to TRBD2. Trimming at V came to 4 bases and at J to 2 bases, leaving 10 bases not matched to a gene. In germline, CDR1 is SGHDN, CDR2 FVKESK. This CDR3 is built from 17 residues. CDR3 nucleotides: TGTGCCAGCAGCCCCTCAGCGGGACGGATAAACACCGGGGAGCTGTTTTTT. The encoded protein is CASSPSAGRINTGELFF.

The chain employs TRBV15 and TRBJ1-4; D gene unclear. The CDR3 sequence is 14 residues long. The V and J ends lost 4 bases and 6 bases respectively, with 12 bases between them. Germline values: CDR1 LNHNV, CDR2 YYDKDF (reference sequence). The DNA for the CDR3 is TGTGCCACCAGCATCAGCCCCGAGGATGAAAAACTGTTTTTT. Amino acid sequence: CATSISPEDEKLFF. Using reference TRBV15 and TRBJ1-4 for the parts outside the CDR3, the full variable domain is DAMVIQNPRYQVTQFGKPVTLSCSQTLNHNVMYWYQQKSSQAPKLLFHYYDKDFNNEADTPDNFQSRRPNTSFCFLDIRSPGLGDTAMYLCATSISPEDEKLFFGSGTQLSVL.